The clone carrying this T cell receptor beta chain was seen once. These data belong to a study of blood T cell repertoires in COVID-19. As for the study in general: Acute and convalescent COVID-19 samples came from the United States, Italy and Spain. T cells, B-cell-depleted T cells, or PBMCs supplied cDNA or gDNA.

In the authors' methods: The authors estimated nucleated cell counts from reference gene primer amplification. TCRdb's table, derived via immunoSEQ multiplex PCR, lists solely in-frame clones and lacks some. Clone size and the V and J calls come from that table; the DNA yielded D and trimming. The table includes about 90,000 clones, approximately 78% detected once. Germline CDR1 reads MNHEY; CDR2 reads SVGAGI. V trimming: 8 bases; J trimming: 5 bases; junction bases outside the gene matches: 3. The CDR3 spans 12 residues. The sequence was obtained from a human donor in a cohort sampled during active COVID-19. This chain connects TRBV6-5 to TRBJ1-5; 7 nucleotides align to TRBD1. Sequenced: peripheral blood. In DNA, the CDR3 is TGTGCCAGCGACAGGGAGTATCAGCCCCAGCATTTT. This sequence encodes CASDREYQPQHF.